Listed here are 8 T cell receptor beta chains from one sample, sequenced in a study of T-cell memory formation after mild COVID-19. MiXCR, applied by TCRdb to the 5' RACE reads, yields one record per CDR3 protein. Of about 420,000 distinct CDR3 sequences listed, about 22% are singletons. The specimen was PBMCs or a T cell subset sorted from them (not recorded which). These receptors all come from an adult woman who had mild COVID-19 (a few samples of this study predate the infection). Cell type and time point are not known.

This chain connects TRBV5-5 to TRBJ1-1, with a possible D match to TRBD1 (5 bases). CDR1 and CDR2 from the germline V gene are SGHKS and YYEKEE (reference sequence). The CDR3 covers 13 residues. V shed 4 bases and J shed 4 bases, with 11 bases lying between them. The CDR3, as DNA: TGTGCCAGCAGCCCCGAAGGGGTCACTGAAGCTTTCTTT. Translated, it gives CASSPEGVTEAFF.

The rearrangement uses TRBV27 and TRBJ1-1; D call uncertain. This CDR3 is built from 13 residues. Germline V gives CDR1 MNHEY, CDR2 SMNVEV (reference sequence). V was clipped by 6 bases and J by 4 bases, with 12 bases between them. CDR3 protein: CASSPLLRTEAFF. The CDR3 DNA follows: TGTGCCAGCAGCCCGCTTTTACGCACTGAAGCTTTCTTT.

This clonotype was detected a few times. The chain recombines TRBV30 with TRBJ1-6; D is unclear. The CDR3 sequence is 12 residues long. Germline V lookup: CDR1 GTSNPN, CDR2 SVGIG (reference sequence). Trimming took 0 bases from V and 7 from J, leaving 4 bases between them. Written as DNA, the CDR3 is TGTGCCTGGAGTGTCCTGAATTCACCCCTCCACTTT. It yields the protein CAWSVLNSPLHF.

The V call is TRBV7-2, the J call TRBJ2-1; weak D call: TRBD2 (5 bases). Looked up from germline, CDR1 is SGHTA and CDR2 is FQGNSA. V was clipped by 5 bases and J by 1 base, with 12 bases between them. This CDR3 spans 15 amino acids. CDR3 nucleotides: TGTGCCAGCAGCATCGGACTGGGGTCCTACAATGAGCAGTTCTTC. Translation gives CASSIGLGSYNEQFF.

This chain connects TRBV7-2 to TRBJ2-5; D remains ambiguous. V was cut by 2 bases and J by 7 bases, with 11 bases left in between. The V gene's germline CDR1 is SGHTA and CDR2 FQGNSA. The CDR3 is 13 residues long. CDR3 DNA sequence: TGTGCCAGCAGCTTACGGACGCAGCGGACCCAGTACTTC. It yields the protein CASSLRTQRTQYF. The full variable domain, with the rest looked up from reference TRBV7-2 and TRBJ2-5, is GAGVSQSPSNKVTEKGKDVELRCDPISGHTALYWYRQSLGQGLEFLIYFQGNSAPDKSGLPSDRFSAERTGGSVSTLTIQRTQQEDSAVYLCASSLRTQRTQYFGPGTRLLVL.

The chain joins TRBV5-1 to TRBJ2-7; 7 bases are a match to TRBD1. Germline V CDR1 and CDR2: SGHRS, YFSETQ. V lost 5 bases and J lost 5; bases outside the gene matches: 4. The CDR3 covers 12 residues. This chain's CDR3 is CASSRQGHEQYF. CDR3 coding DNA: TGCGCCAGCAGTAGACAGGGTCACGAGCAGTACTTC.

This clonotype was seen repeatedly, ten times or more. The chain has TRBV6-6 and TRBJ2-3; 12 positions match TRBD2. V lost 6 bases to trimming and J lost 3 bases; unmatched junction nucleotides: 1. The CDR3 totals 14 residues. CDR1 and CDR2 (germline): MNHNY, SVGAGI (reference sequence). The CDR3 sequence is CASRTSGGTDTQYF. The DNA of the CDR3 is TGTGCCAGCAGGACTAGCGGGGGAACAGATACGCAGTATTTT.

The J gene is TRBJ1-6, the V gene TRBV15; D uncertain. Germline values: CDR1 LNHNV, CDR2 YYDKDF (reference sequence). There are 13 residues in the CDR3. Trimming took 6 bases from V and 7 from J, leaving 10 bases between them. The CDR3 reads CATREYLNSPLHF. The CDR3 DNA reads as TGTGCCACCAGGGAGTATCTAAATTCACCCCTCCACTTT.